These 17 T cell receptor beta chains share one sample of origin, sequenced in a study of shared clonotypes between healthy human individuals. Assay used: immunoSEQ multiplex PCR; TCRdb lists only in-frame clones, some missing. The sample shows a few million clones, around nine tenths of them seen only once. The sequencing sample was made of naive CD4+ T cells sorted from blood. Subset specified: CD45RA+ positively selected. The receptors come from a man aged 18 to 30 in good health.

This clone showed up just once. DNA for the CDR3: TGTGCTAGTGGTTCGGGAGTAAGGACCGGGGAGCTGTTTTTT. Translating it yields CASGSGVRTGELFF. V usage is TRBV12-5 and J usage is TRBJ2-2, with a tentative D call TRBD2 (6 bases). The V gene's germline CDR1 is LGHNT and CDR2 FRNRAP. CDR3 length equals 14 residues. The V gene lost 4 bases and the J gene lost 5 bases, with 11 bases spanning the gap.

Details on this clone: The same CDR3 also results from other DNA sequences found in this sample. V and J are TRBV11-2 and TRBJ1-5, with D unresolved. In germline, CDR1 is SGHAT, CDR2 FQNNGV. The CDR3 is made up of 13 amino acids. V was pared by 4 bases and J by 0 bases, with 4 bases between. The CDR3 loop reads CASSSYSNQPQHF. The CDR3 DNA is TGTGCCAGCAGCTCTTATAGCAATCAGCCCCAGCATTTT. Full variable domain (remainder filled in from reference TRBV11-2 and TRBJ1-5): EAGVAQSPRYKIIEKRQSVAFWCNPISGHATLYWYQQILGQGPKLLIQFQNNGVVDDSQLPKDRFSAERLKGVDSTLKIQPAKLEDSAVYLCASSSYSNQPQHFGDGTRLSIL.

As for this clone: In the same sample, other DNA sequences code for this CDR3. This chain joins TRBV9 and TRBJ1-2, with 7 bases lining up with TRBD1. CDR1 and CDR2 (germline): SGDLS, YYNGEE. CDR3 size: 13 residues. V trimming: 0 bases; J trimming: 4 bases; junction bases outside the gene matches: 0. The CDR3: CASSVEGAYGYTF. The CDR3 DNA is TGTGCCAGCAGCGTAGAGGGGGCCTATGGCTACACCTTC.

The chain has TRBV28 and TRBJ1-5; D gene uncertain. The CDR3 extends over 16 amino acids. The ends were cut back, 5 bases at V and 2 bases at J, with 16 bases in the middle. Germline lookup yields CDR1 MDHEN and CDR2 SYDVKM. The chain's CDR3 is CASSKGGNSGNQPQHF. CDR3 coding DNA: TGTGCCAGCAGTAAGGGAGGAAACTCGGGCAATCAGCCCCAGCATTTT. Full variable domain (missing parts from reference TRBV28 and TRBJ1-5): DVKVTQSSRYLVKRTGEKVFLECVQDMDHENMFWYRQDPGLGLRLIYFSYDVKMKEKGDIPEGYSVSREKKERFSLILESASTNQTSMYLCASSKGGNSGNQPQHFGDGTRLSIL.

The V gene is TRBV7-9, the J gene TRBJ2-7, with TRBD1 identical over 11 bases. Germline V CDR1 and CDR2: SEHNR, FQNEAQ (reference sequence). The V and J ends lost 0 bases and 4 bases, in that order; junction bases with no gene match: 2. This CDR3 is 15 amino acids long. The CDR3 loop is CASSLAGTGGYEQYF. The CDR3 DNA sequence: TGTGCCAGCAGCTTAGCCGGGACAGGGGGTTACGAGCAGTACTTC. Together with reference TRBV7-9 and TRBJ2-7, the CDR3 gives the full variable domain: DTGVSQNPRHKITKRGQNVTFRCDPISEHNRLYWYRQTLGQGPEFLTYFQNEAQLEKSRLLSDRFSAERPKGSFSTLEIQRTEQGDSAMYLCASSLAGTGGYEQYFGPGTRLTVT.

Concerning this clone itself: Other nucleotide sequences from this sample produce the same CDR3. The rearrangement uses TRBV7-2 and TRBJ2-3, with D perhaps TRBD2 (5 bases). Germline CDR1 and CDR2: SGHTA and FQGNSA. V lost 5 bases and J 4 bases, leaving 7 bases between the germline ends. This CDR3 has 12 residues. CDR3 sequence (DNA): TGTGCCAGCAGCCGGGGTCCAGATACGCAGTATTTT. It codes for CASSRGPDTQYF.

Regarding this clone: The same CDR3 is also encoded by other DNA sequences in this sample. The V call is TRBV7-9, the J call TRBJ2-6; no definite D call. This CDR3 is 15 amino acids long. The germline V gene encodes CDR1 SEHNR and CDR2 FQNEAQ (reference sequence). Trimming removed 1 base from V and 0 bases from J, with 4 bases in between. The CDR3 nucleotides are TGTGCCAGCAGCTTAGTTAGCTCTGGGGCCAACGTCCTGACTTTC. Protein: CASSLVSSGANVLTF.

V is TRBV5-1 and J is TRBJ2-3; 7 bases match TRBD1. With V trimmed by 5 bases and J by 2 bases, 5 bases remained unmatched. Germline CDR1 SGHRS, CDR2 YFSETQ. The CDR3 loop spans 14 amino acids. The CDR3 DNA follows: TGCGCCAGCAGGTTTGGGACAGACACAGATACGCAGTATTTT. Translation gives CASRFGTDTDTQYF. Based on the CDR3 plus reference TRBV5-1 and TRBJ2-3, the full variable domain is KAGVTQTPRYLIKTRGQQVTLSCSPISGHRSVSWYQQTPGQGLQFLFEYFSETQRNKGNFPGRFSGRQFSNSRSEMNVSTLELGDSALYLCASRFGTDTDTQYFGPGTRLTVL.

This rearrangement joins TRBV18 to TRBJ1-1; D ambiguous. The length of the CDR3 is 11 residues. Germline CDR1 is KGHSH and CDR2 is LQKENI. With 5 bases removed from V and 7 bases from J, the gap between germline ends came to 8 bases. The CDR3 nucleotides read TGTGCCAGCTCAGGGAACCTTGAAGCTTTCTTT. This sequence encodes CASSGNLEAFF. Looking up the rest from reference TRBV18 and TRBJ1-1 gives the full variable domain: NAGVMQNPRHLVRRRGQEARLRCSPMKGHSHVYWYRQLPEEGLKFMVYLQKENIIDESGMPKERFSAEFPKEGPSILRIQQVVRGDSAAYFCASSGNLEAFFGQGTRLTVV.

On this clone itself: This specimen includes other DNA sequences encoding the same CDR3. V is TRBV5-4 and J is TRBJ2-5, with D perhaps TRBD2 (6 bases). CDR3 length: 14 residues. Trimming stripped 2 bases from V and 1 base from J, with 9 bases between. Germline V lookup: CDR1 SGHNT, CDR2 YYREEE (reference sequence). The CDR3 DNA reads as TGTGCCAGCAGCTTAGGAGGGGTCCAAGAGACCCAGTACTTC. This encodes CASSLGGVQETQYF.

The chain links TRBV27 to TRBJ1-2; 8 nucleotides line up with TRBD1. With 0 bases clipped from V and 8 bases from J, the junction kept 2 bases outside the gene matches. Germline CDR1 reads MNHEY; CDR2 reads SMNVEV (reference sequence). The CDR3 consists of 13 residues. The CDR3 DNA reads TGTGCCAGCAGTTTATCACAGGGGGGGGGCTACACCTTC. Its translation is CASSLSQGGGYTF.

V usage is TRBV19 and J usage is TRBJ1-6; D perhaps matches TRBD1 (5 bases). CDR1 LNHDA and CDR2 SQIVND come from the germline V gene (reference sequence). The CDR3 covers 15 residues. The V end lost 9 bases, the J end lost 0 bases, and 12 bases lay between the germline ends. The CDR3 protein is CASDRFHSYNSPLHF. CDR3 sequence (DNA): TGTGCCAGCGACAGATTCCACTCCTATAATTCACCCCTCCACTTT.

The rearrangement uses TRBV7-2 and TRBJ2-7; 8 bases match TRBD1. J gave up 4 bases and V 4 bases, and 6 bases lay outside the gene matches. Germline assignment: CDR1 SGHTA and CDR2 FQGNSA. The CDR3 loop spans 14 amino acids. CDR3 region: CASSSQGGNYEQYF. CDR3 sequence (DNA): TGTGCCAGCAGCTCACAGGGGGGAAATTACGAGCAGTACTTC. The full variable domain, rest sourced from reference TRBV7-2 and TRBJ2-7, is GAGVSQSPSNKVTEKGKDVELRCDPISGHTALYWYRQSLGQGLEFLIYFQGNSAPDKSGLPSDRFSAERTGGSVSTLTIQRTQQEDSAVYLCASSSQGGNYEQYFGPGTRLTVT.

The chain carries TRBV6-6 and TRBJ1-2, with D maybe TRBD1 (5 bases). The germline V and J ends were trimmed by 2 bases and 8 bases, with 15 bases remaining between them. The CDR3 runs 14 residues. Germline loops: CDR1 MNHNY, CDR2 SVGAGI (reference sequence). CDR3 DNA: TGTGCCAGCAGTTACCCGTCCGGGGGGGGAGGCTACACCTTC. Amino acid sequence: CASSYPSGGGGYTF.

The CDR3 bases are TGCGCCAGCAGCTTGCCTCGCACAGGGACTAATGAAAAACTGTTTTTT. This sequence encodes CASSLPRTGTNEKLFF. The chain links TRBV5-1 to TRBJ1-4, with D maybe TRBD1 (6 bases). The germline CDR1 and CDR2 sequences are SGHRS and YFSETQ. This CDR3 has 16 residues. With 1 base removed from V and 2 bases from J, the gap between germline ends came to 12 bases. Using reference TRBV5-1 and TRBJ1-4 for the parts outside the CDR3, the full variable domain is KAGVTQTPRYLIKTRGQQVTLSCSPISGHRSVSWYQQTPGQGLQFLFEYFSETQRNKGNFPGRFSGRQFSNSRSEMNVSTLELGDSALYLCASSLPRTGTNEKLFFGSGTQLSVL.

The V and J genes are TRBV19 and TRBJ2-7, with 10 bases identical to TRBD1. This CDR3 has 14 amino acids. Germline CDR1 and CDR2: LNHDA and SQIVND (reference sequence). Losses at the gene ends were 9 bases for V and 3 bases for J; bases not matched to a gene: 8. The CDR3 DNA is TGTGCCAGCAAGGGGACAGGGGTAGGCTACGAGCAGTACTTC. Translating it yields CASKGTGVGYEQYF.

This chain links TRBV6-5 with TRBJ1-2; no reliable D call. The V gene's germline CDR1 is MNHEY and CDR2 SVGAGI. Trimming pared 2 bases from V and 6 bases from J, leaving 19 bases between. The CDR3 is 16 amino acids. DNA for the CDR3: TGTGCCAGCAGTTACGACCGCATCCCCCGGGAAGATGGCTACACCTTC. This encodes CASSYDRIPREDGYTF.